This T cell receptor beta chain originates from a study of T cell responses to AZD1222 COVID-19 vaccine. The data were produced by immunoSEQ multiplex PCR, yet TCRdb's version contains in-frame clones alone and is incomplete. The sample records 100,000 to 150,000 clones, 70% to 90% being singletons. The V gene lost 1 base and the J gene lost 3 bases, with 18 bases spanning the gap. The germline gives CDR1 MNHEY, CDR2 SMNVEV (reference sequence). The CDR3 is made up of 18 amino acids. The sequencing here drew on peripheral blood, taken on day 0 of AZD1222 vaccination. J is TRBJ1-4 and V is TRBV27; D not resolved. This TCR derives from an adult in good health. The CDR3 sequence is CASSLFSAGARANEKLFF. The DNA of the CDR3 is TGTGCCAGCAGTTTATTCAGCGCAGGAGCGAGGGCTAATGAAAAACTGTTTTTT.